This T cell receptor (beta chain) was identified in a study of T cell responses to AZD1222 COVID-19 vaccine. Of note for this clone: The antigen is unknown.

Trimming left V 2 bases short and J 3 bases short, with 11 bases between. Germline values: CDR1 MDHEN, CDR2 SYDVKM. The CDR3 totals 15 residues. General study findings and limits: Compared with day 0, the breadth and depth of the Spike-specific TCR repertoire rose significantly after two doses of AZD1222. A reported finding is that nearly half of spike-specific TCRs target unmutated variant regions.

The table came from immunoSEQ multiplex PCR; TCRdb's copy has only in-frame clones and leaves some out. This sample has about 110,000 clones, with roughly 89% found just once. This receptor was obtained from an adult who received the AZD1222 COVID-19 vaccine. The J gene is TRBJ1-5, the V gene TRBV28; D perhaps matches TRBD1 (5 bases). Sequencing was performed on peripheral blood, taken 28 days after the second AZD1222 dose. The CDR3 protein is CASSLGGVLNQPQHF. As DNA, the CDR3 is TGTGCCAGCAGTTTAGGGGGAGTCCTCAATCAGCCCCAGCATTTT.